This TCR beta chain was retrieved from a study of naive and memory T cell subsets. Findings of the study overall: Naive repertoires, especially CD8, held a few larger clonotypes, possibly memory cells re-expressing CD45RA.

Two oligonucleotides, mixed equimolar, formed the beta constant-region primer covering TRBC1 and TRBC2. Nested alpha and beta constant-region primers with the SP2 primer drove four PCR rounds on ligated cDNA. TCRdb independently ran MiXCR on the UMI-ligation and nested PCR reads; one entry per CDR3 protein. The data contain 120,000 to 150,000 distinct CDR3 sequences, 20% to 25% of them seen just once; the ten biggest clones take up roughly 0.1%. The CDR3 has 16 residues. After removal of 4 bases from V and 2 bases from J, the junction contained 8 bases not matched to a gene. Looked up from germline, CDR1 is SGHRS and CDR2 is YFSETQ. Concerning this clonotype: Antigen unknown.

This chain uses TRBV5-1 with TRBJ2-1; 8 nucleotides align to TRBD1. This TCR was sampled from a human donor in good health. The sample was naive CD4+ T cells from blood. CDR3 nucleotides: TGCGCCAGCAGCCGGGATGGACAGGGACCCTACAATGAGCAGTTCTTC. This gives the protein CASSRDGQGPYNEQFF. The complete variable domain, with remaining parts taken from reference TRBV5-1 and TRBJ2-1, reads KAGVTQTPRYLIKTRGQQVTLSCSPISGHRSVSWYQQTPGQGLQFLFEYFSETQRNKGNFPGRFSGRQFSNSRSEMNVSTLELGDSALYLCASSRDGQGPYNEQFFGPGTRLTVL.